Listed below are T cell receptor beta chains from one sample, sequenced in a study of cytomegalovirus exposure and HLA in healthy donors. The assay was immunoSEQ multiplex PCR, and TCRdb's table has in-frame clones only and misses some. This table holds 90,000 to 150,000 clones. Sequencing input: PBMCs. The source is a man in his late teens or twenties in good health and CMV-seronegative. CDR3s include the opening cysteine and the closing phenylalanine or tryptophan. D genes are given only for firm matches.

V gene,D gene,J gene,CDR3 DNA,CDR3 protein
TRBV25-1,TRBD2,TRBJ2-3,TGTGCCAGCCGACTAGCGGCCACAGATACGCAGTATTTT,CASRLAATDTQYF
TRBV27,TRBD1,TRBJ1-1,TGTGCCAGCAGTTTGGGACAGGCCCTGGTCTTT,CASSLGQALVF
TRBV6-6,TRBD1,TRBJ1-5,TGTGCCAGCGGTTACTCCGACAGGGGGCGCGGGCAGCCCCAGCATTTT,CASGYSDRGRGQPQHF
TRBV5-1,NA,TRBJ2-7,TGCGCCAGCAGCGGCGGAAACTACGAGCAGTACTTC,CASSGGNYEQYF
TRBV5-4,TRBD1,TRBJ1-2,TGTGCCAGCAGCTCCTGGGACAGGGGGAGGTTTGGAGGCTACACCTTC,CASSSWDRGRFGGYTF
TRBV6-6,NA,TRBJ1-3,TGTGCCAGCAACTTAAACAGGGGAAACACCATATATTTT,CASNLNRGNTIYF
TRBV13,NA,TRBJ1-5,TGTGCCAGCAGCGGCCGGGATAGAAGCAATCAGCCCCAGCATTTT,CASSGRDRSNQPQHF
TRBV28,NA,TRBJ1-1,TGTGCCAGCAGCCCGACGGCAGGCTTAAGAACTGAAGCTTTCTTT,CASSPTAGLRTEAFF
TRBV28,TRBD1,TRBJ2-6,TGTGCCAGCAAGACAGGGACCAACGTCCTGACTTTC,CASKTGTNVLTF
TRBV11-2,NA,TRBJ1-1,TGTGCCAGCAGCGCGTCCGGGACTGAAGCTTTCTTT,CASSASGTEAFF
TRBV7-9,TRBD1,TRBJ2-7,TGTGCCAGCAGCCCCCGACAGGGGATGGACGAGCAGTACTTC,CASSPRQGMDEQYF
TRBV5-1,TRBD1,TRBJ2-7,TGCGCCAGCAGACTCGGGACAGGGGCTTCCGAGCAGTACTTC,CASRLGTGASEQYF
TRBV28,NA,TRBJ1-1,TGTGCCAGCAGTTTATCGAGGAACACTGAAGCTTTCTTT,CASSLSRNTEAFF
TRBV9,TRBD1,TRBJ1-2,TGTGCCAGCAGCGTAGGTGTCGGGGACAGCCTTGACTTC,CASSVGVGDSLDF
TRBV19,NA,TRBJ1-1,TGTGCCAGTAGTATGGGTGGGAGTACCTACACTGAAGCTTTCTTT,CASSMGGSTYTEAFF
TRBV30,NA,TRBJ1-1,TGTGCCTGCCGAACAGGGAACACTGAAGCTTTCTTT,CACRTGNTEAFF
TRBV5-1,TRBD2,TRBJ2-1,TGCGCCAGCAGCCCTCGGCAGGAAGGTAGCGGGTGGAGGGGCTCCTACAATGAGCAGTTCTTC,CASSPRQEGSGWRGSYNEQFF
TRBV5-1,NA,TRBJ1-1,TGCGCCAGCAACCCATCCTACAGGGACCCGAAGACTGAAGCTTTCTTT,CASNPSYRDPKTEAFF
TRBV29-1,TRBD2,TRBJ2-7,TGCAGCGTTGGTCTAGCGGGAGGTGGCGAGCAGTACTTC,CSVGLAGGGEQYF
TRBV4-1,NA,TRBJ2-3,TGCGCCAGCAGCCAAGATGAGGAAAGCGGAAGCACAGATACGCAGTATTTT,CASSQDEESGSTDTQYF
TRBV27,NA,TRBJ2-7,TGTGCCAGCAGCCTGATGACAGGTCTCTACGAGCAGTACTTC,CASSLMTGLYEQYF
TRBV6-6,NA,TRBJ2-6,TGTGCCAGCAGTTACTCGGGGGCCGGGGCCAACGTCCTGACTTTC,CASSYSGAGANVLTF
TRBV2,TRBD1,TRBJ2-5,TGTGCCAGCAGTCAGGACAGGGGGCGCTTGGAGACCCAGTACTTC,CASSQDRGRLETQYF
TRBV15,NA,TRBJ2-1,TGTGCCACCAGCAGAGCAGTTTTCAATGAGCAGTTCTTC,CATSRAVFNEQFF
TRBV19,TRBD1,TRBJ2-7,TGTGCCAGTACCCAATCCCGGGACAGATCCTACGAGCAGTACTTC,CASTQSRDRSYEQYF
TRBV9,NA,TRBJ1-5,TGTGCCAGCAGCGTGTCAGGGGAGTTGGATTCGAGTCAGCCCCAGCATTTT,CASSVSGELDSSQPQHF
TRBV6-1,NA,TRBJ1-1,TGTGCCAGCAGCAGGTTTCCTGAAGCTTTCTTT,CASSRFPEAFF
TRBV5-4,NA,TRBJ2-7,TGTGCCAGCAGCTTGGCCGCGGGGCGCACCTACGAGCAGTACTTC,CASSLAAGRTYEQYF
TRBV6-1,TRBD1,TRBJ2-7,TGTGCCAGCAGCCCCCTGGCAGGGGGCTACGAGCAGTACTTC,CASSPLAGGYEQYF
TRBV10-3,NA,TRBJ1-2,TGTGCCATCAGCGCCGACAGAATCCATGGCTACACCTTC,CAISADRIHGYTF
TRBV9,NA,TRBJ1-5,TGTGCCAGCAGCGCTTCGGGTTATAGCAATCAGCCCCAGCATTTT,CASSASGYSNQPQHF
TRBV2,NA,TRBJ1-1,TGTGCCAGCAGTGAAGCGCTTCAGGGGAGCACTGAAGCTTTCTTT,CASSEALQGSTEAFF
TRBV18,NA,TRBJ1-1,TGTGCCAGCTCACCTTACCCAGGGGACACTGAAGCTTTCTTT,CASSPYPGDTEAFF
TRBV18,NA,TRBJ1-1,TGTGCCAGCTCGGTGGGCTTGAACACTGAAGCTTTCTTT,CASSVGLNTEAFF
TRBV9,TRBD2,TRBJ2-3,TGTGCCAGCAGCGCCCTACTAGCGGGGGGGCCGAATGCAGATACGCAGTATTTT,CASSALLAGGPNADTQYF
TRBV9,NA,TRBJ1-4,TGTGCCAGCAGCGGGACAGAGGGTAATGAAAAACTGTTTTTT,CASSGTEGNEKLFF
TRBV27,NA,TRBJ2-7,TGTGCCAGCAGTTTTGCCCCGACTAGTTTGTACGAGCAGTACTTC,CASSFAPTSLYEQYF
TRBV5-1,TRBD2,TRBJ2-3,TGCGCCAGCAGCCCCTCGAGCGGGGGCACAGATACGCAGTATTTT,CASSPSSGGTDTQYF
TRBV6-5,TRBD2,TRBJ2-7,TGTGCCAGCAGAGACCCACTAGCGCGGCACGAGCAGTACTTC,CASRDPLARHEQYF
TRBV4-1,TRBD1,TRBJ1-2,TGCGCCAGCAGCCAAGATGGAGGGGGCTCCTGGAATGGCTACACCTTC,CASSQDGGGSWNGYTF
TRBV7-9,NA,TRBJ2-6,TGTGCCAGCAGCTTTAATAACGGTGGGGCCAACGTCCTGACTTTC,CASSFNNGGANVLTF
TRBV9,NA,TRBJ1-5,TGTGCCAGCAGCAGGGGATCTAGCAATCAGCCCCAGCATTTT,CASSRGSSNQPQHF
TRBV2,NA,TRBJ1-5,TGTGCCAGCAGCCAACAGGGTTTTAGCAATCAGCCCCAGCATTTT,CASSQQGFSNQPQHF